A single sample is the source of the 12 T cell receptor beta chains below, sequenced in a study of T cell responses to AZD1222 COVID-19 vaccine. Generated by immunoSEQ multiplex PCR, the TCRdb table keeps only in-frame clones and is missing some. The repertoire holds some 30,000 clones, with 75% to 90% as singletons. The specimen comprised peripheral blood, sampled on day 0 of AZD1222 vaccination. Receptors were obtained from an adult in good health.

This chain connects TRBV7-2 to TRBJ1-5, with D tentatively TRBD1 (6 bases). V lost 2 bases and J 6 bases, leaving 14 bases between the germline ends. The CDR3 consists of 15 residues. Looked up from germline, CDR1 is SGHTA and CDR2 is FQGNSA. CDR3 amino acids: CASSLRGERSQPQHF. For the CDR3, the DNA is TGTGCCAGCAGCTTAAGGGGGGAAAGGAGTCAGCCCCAGCATTTT.

The J gene is TRBJ2-1, the V gene TRBV27; D unresolved. The CDR3 is 15 amino acids. The V and J ends lost 3 bases and 7 bases respectively, with 16 bases between them. Germline V gene sequence: CDR1 MNHEY, CDR2 SMNVEV (reference sequence). Written as DNA, the CDR3 is TGTGCCAGCAGTTTTCTTCCTAGTAGTAGGAATGAGCAGTTCTTC. Residues: CASSFLPSSRNEQFF.

The V call is TRBV2, the J call TRBJ2-7, with D perhaps matching TRBD1 (5 bases). Germline V gives CDR1 SNHLY, CDR2 FYNNEI. The CDR3 sequence is 13 residues long. Trimming left V 8 bases short and J 3 bases short, with 14 bases between. CDR3: CASRRGQYYEQYF. DNA of the CDR3: TGTGCCAGCCGCCGAGGACAATACTACGAGCAGTACTTC.

This clone has a single count. This chain connects TRBV15 to TRBJ1-5, with D maybe TRBD1 (5 bases). V lost 2 bases and J 8 bases, leaving 10 bases between the germline ends. This CDR3 comprises 13 residues. Germline V CDR1 and CDR2: LNHNV, YYDKDF (reference sequence). This CDR3 reads CATSRNPGEPQHF. CDR3 nucleotides: TGTGCCACCAGCAGAAACCCGGGGGAGCCCCAGCATTTT.

The chain has TRBV6-6 and TRBJ1-4; D is unresolved. The V end was cut by 6 bases, the J end by 6 bases, with 11 bases between. There are 13 residues in the CDR3. Per the germline V gene, CDR1 is MNHNY and CDR2 is SVGAGI (reference sequence). The CDR3 loop reads CASRQRTHEKLFF. CDR3 coding DNA: TGTGCCAGCAGGCAGCGAACCCATGAAAAACTGTTTTTT.

The chain employs TRBV7-2 and TRBJ2-5; tentative D call: TRBD2 (5 bases). Trimming removed 2 bases at V and 5 bases at J, with 6 bases between. CDR1 is SGHTA, CDR2 FQGNSA, per germline. This CDR3 has 12 residues. CDR3 coding DNA: TGTGCCAGCAGCTTAACTAGGGAGACCCAGTACTTC. Translated, it gives CASSLTRETQYF.

The chain carries TRBV9 and TRBJ1-2; D might be TRBD1 (6 bases). The CDR3 contains 14 residues. The V end was cut by 4 bases, the J end by 0 bases, with 10 bases between. Per the germline V gene, CDR1 is SGDLS and CDR2 is YYNGEE. The CDR3 here is CASSRTDTNYGYTF. Here the CDR3 DNA reads TGTGCCAGCAGCCGGACAGACACTAACTATGGCTACACCTTC.

The V and J genes are TRBV5-1 and TRBJ2-2; D ambiguous. The CDR3 covers 13 residues. The V and J ends lost 0 bases and 3 bases respectively, with 3 bases between them. From germline, CDR1 is SGHRS and CDR2 YFSETQ. In DNA, the CDR3 is TGCGCCAGCAGCTTGGGGTACACCGGGGAGCTGTTTTTT. As protein: CASSLGYTGELFF. The full variable domain, completed using reference TRBV5-1 and TRBJ2-2, is KAGVTQTPRYLIKTRGQQVTLSCSPISGHRSVSWYQQTPGQGLQFLFEYFSETQRNKGNFPGRFSGRQFSNSRSEMNVSTLELGDSALYLCASSLGYTGELFFGEGSRLTVL.

The V and J genes are TRBV7-8 and TRBJ2-6; 7 bases fit TRBD1. Germline CDR1 SGHVS, CDR2 FQNEAQ. The CDR3 has 19 residues. Trimming removed 2 bases from V and 1 base from J; junction bases left unmatched: 11. CDR3 in amino acids: CASSLMGDRVVSGANVLTF. For the CDR3, the DNA is TGTGCCAGCAGCTTAATGGGAGACAGGGTAGTATCTGGGGCCAACGTCCTGACTTTC.

This clone appeared a single time. Other nucleotide sequences in the sample specify the same CDR3. The chain joins TRBV6-5 to TRBJ2-7; D is unclear. V lost 3 bases and J 1 base, leaving 13 bases between the germline ends. The V gene's germline CDR1 is MNHEY and CDR2 SVGAGI. The CDR3 is 15 residues long. CDR3 region: CASSYDSGRSYEQYF. The CDR3 DNA is TGTGCCAGCAGTTATGATTCGGGTAGATCCTACGAGCAGTACTTC.

V is TRBV3-1 (or the pseudogene TRBV3-2) and J is TRBJ2-7; 10 bases agree with TRBD2. The germline gives CDR1 LGHDT, CDR2 YNNKEL (reference sequence). V lost 0 bases to trimming and J lost 2 bases; unmatched junction nucleotides: 7. The CDR3 contains 17 residues. The CDR3 region has the DNA TGTGCCAGCAGCCAAGATTATTGGACTAGCGGTACCTACGAGCAGTACTTC. Protein: CASSQDYWTSGTYEQYF.

In this sample, this clone turned up once. V gene TRBV4-1 combines with J gene TRBJ2-3; 12 bases match TRBD2. V lost 1 base, J lost 4 bases, and 3 bases stayed unmatched. The CDR3 is made up of 16 amino acids. Per the germline V gene, CDR1 is MGHRA and CDR2 is YSYEKL. CDR3 coding DNA: TGCGCCAGCAGCCAAGGACTAGCGGGAGATCCAGATACGCAGTATTTT. It is translated as CASSQGLAGDPDTQYF.